The rows below give T cell receptor beta chains drawn from one sample of a study of regulatory T cells in long-lasting Graves disease. TCRdb re-derived calls from the multiplex PCR reads in MiXCR, one entry per CDR3 protein. The sample consists of 300,000 to 350,000 distinct CDR3 sequences, about 19% of them appearing once. The sequences come from peripheral blood mononuclear cells (PBMCs), collected when the disease was refractory, from a patient treated with antithyroid drugs. The source of these receptors is a female donor with Graves disease. CDR3s include the opening cysteine and the closing phenylalanine or tryptophan. The D gene is left open where the match is weak. Not all rows give a size; the values are once, few, many and, for expanded clones, a class.

d_call: .
clone_size: .
j_call: TRBJ2-1
v_call: TRBV12-3/TRBV12-4
cdr3_nt: TGTGCCAGCAGCATCAATGAGCAGTTCTTC
cdr3_aa: CASSINEQFF

d_call: .
clone_size: many
j_call: TRBJ2-7
v_call: TRBV12-3/TRBV12-4
cdr3_nt: TGTGCCAGCAGTTTAAACCTGGCCCCCCACGAGCAGTACTTC
cdr3_aa: CASSLNLAPHEQYF

d_call: TRBD1
clone_size: many
j_call: TRBJ1-4
v_call: TRBV5-1
cdr3_nt: TGCGCCAGCAGCTTGGTACCGGCACAGGGGCCTAATGAAAAACTGTTTTTT
cdr3_aa: CASSLVPAQGPNEKLFF

d_call: .
clone_size: many
j_call: TRBJ2-5
v_call: TRBV15
cdr3_nt: TGTGCCACCAGCAGAGTGAAGGGCGGCGGGGAGACCCAGTACTTC
cdr3_aa: CATSRVKGGGETQYF

d_call: TRBD1
clone_size: many
j_call: TRBJ2-5
v_call: TRBV9
cdr3_nt: TGTGCCAGCAGCGTAGGGGACAGGGGAGAGACCCAGTACTTC
cdr3_aa: CASSVGDRGETQYF

d_call: .
clone_size: few
j_call: TRBJ1-4
v_call: TRBV20-1
cdr3_nt: TGCAGTGCTAGAGATCGGGCAGCGGGCCGAAGTATATTGTTTTTT
cdr3_aa: CSARDRAAGRSILFF

d_call: TRBD1
clone_size: .
j_call: TRBJ2-7
v_call: TRBV28
cdr3_nt: TGTGCCAGCAGTTTAGTCGGGACAGGGCACTACGAGCAGTACTTC
cdr3_aa: CASSLVGTGHYEQYF

d_call: TRBD1
clone_size: many
j_call: TRBJ2-7
v_call: TRBV28
cdr3_nt: TGTGCCAGCAATATAGGGACAGGGGGTTCCTACGAGCAGTACTTC
cdr3_aa: CASNIGTGGSYEQYF

d_call: .
clone_size: many
j_call: TRBJ2-5
v_call: TRBV11-2
cdr3_nt: TGTGCCAGCAGCCGGACCCGGGACATACAAGAGACCCAGTACTTC
cdr3_aa: CASSRTRDIQETQYF

d_call: .
clone_size: many
j_call: TRBJ1-2
v_call: TRBV7-9
cdr3_nt: TGTGCCAGCAGCTTACAGTTTGCCAAGTCCTTC
cdr3_aa: CASSLQFAKSF

d_call: TRBD1
clone_size: many
j_call: TRBJ1-6
v_call: TRBV12-3/TRBV12-4
cdr3_nt: TGTGCCAGCAGTTTGACAGGGGGCAATTCACCCCTCCACTTT
cdr3_aa: CASSLTGGNSPLHF

d_call: .
clone_size: few
j_call: TRBJ2-3
v_call: TRBV28
cdr3_nt: TGTGCCAGCAGCGTGGATAGCACAGATACGCAGTATTTT
cdr3_aa: CASSVDSTDTQYF

d_call: TRBD1
clone_size: few
j_call: TRBJ1-1
v_call: TRBV18
cdr3_nt: TGTGCCAGCTCAGGGGGACCTCAGGGGGCGCGGGACACTGAAGCTTTCTTT
cdr3_aa: CASSGGPQGARDTEAFF

d_call: .
clone_size: many
j_call: TRBJ2-7
v_call: TRBV7-9
cdr3_nt: TGTGCCAGCAGTTGGGCAGGAGGATACGAGCAGTACTTC
cdr3_aa: CASSWAGGYEQYF

d_call: TRBD2
clone_size: .
j_call: TRBJ2-7
v_call: TRBV9
cdr3_nt: TGTGCCAGCAGCGTAGGCGGGGTGGGGACTATCTACGAGCAGTACTTC
cdr3_aa: CASSVGGVGTIYEQYF

d_call: .
clone_size: many
j_call: TRBJ1-4
v_call: TRBV27
cdr3_nt: TGTGCCAGCGCGGCTGGTCTGGCAACTAATGAAAAACTGTTTTTT
cdr3_aa: CASAAGLATNEKLFF

d_call: TRBD2
clone_size: few
j_call: TRBJ2-5
v_call: TRBV9
cdr3_nt: TGTGCCAGCAGCGTAGTATCTAGCGGGAGTCAGGCGACCCAGTACTTC
cdr3_aa: CASSVVSSGSQATQYF

d_call: TRBD1
clone_size: .
j_call: TRBJ1-5
v_call: TRBV4-3
cdr3_nt: TGCGCCAGCAGCCAAGGACAGGGCCATCAGCCCCAGCATTTT
cdr3_aa: CASSQGQGHQPQHF

d_call: .
clone_size: many
j_call: TRBJ1-2
v_call: TRBV7-3
cdr3_nt: TGTGCCAGCAGCTCAAGGACGGGGGATGGCTACACCTTC
cdr3_aa: CASSSRTGDGYTF

d_call: .
clone_size: many
j_call: TRBJ2-5
v_call: TRBV7-2
cdr3_nt: TGTGCCAGCAGCCAATACAGGGAAGGGGCCCAGTACTTC
cdr3_aa: CASSQYREGAQYF

d_call: TRBD1
clone_size: many
j_call: TRBJ1-1
v_call: TRBV27
cdr3_nt: TGTGCCAGCAGTTTAAGGGGACAGACTGAAGCTTTCTTT
cdr3_aa: CASSLRGQTEAFF

d_call: .
clone_size: .
j_call: TRBJ1-5
v_call: TRBV4-1
cdr3_nt: TGCGCCAGCAGCCAAGATAGTCAGGGTCAATATAGCAATCAGCCCCAGCATTTT
cdr3_aa: CASSQDSQGQYSNQPQHF

d_call: TRBD2
clone_size: .
j_call: TRBJ2-1
v_call: TRBV18
cdr3_nt: TGTGCCAGCTCACGAACAGCGGGGGGTTCCTACAATGAGCAGTTCTTC
cdr3_aa: CASSRTAGGSYNEQFF

d_call: TRBD1
clone_size: few
j_call: TRBJ1-5
v_call: TRBV6-2/TRBV6-3
cdr3_nt: TGTGCCAGCAGTTACGCGCACCCAAACAGGGGGGTGAATCAGCCCCAGCATTTT
cdr3_aa: CASSYAHPNRGVNQPQHF

d_call: .
clone_size: many
j_call: TRBJ1-4
v_call: TRBV12-3/TRBV12-4
cdr3_nt: TGTGCCAGCAGTTTCGCCTCGGGGCGAGTTAATGAAAAACTGTTTTTT
cdr3_aa: CASSFASGRVNEKLFF

d_call: TRBD1
clone_size: many
j_call: TRBJ1-6
v_call: TRBV20-1
cdr3_nt: TGCAGTGCTAGATGGGACAGGGAGTACTTT
cdr3_aa: CSARWDREYF

d_call: .
clone_size: few
j_call: TRBJ2-5
v_call: TRBV20-1
cdr3_nt: TGCAGTGCTAGAATAGTCACAGGATCCGGAGAGACCCAGTACTTC
cdr3_aa: CSARIVTGSGETQYF

d_call: .
clone_size: few
j_call: TRBJ2-5
v_call: TRBV29-1
cdr3_nt: TGCAGCGTTCCTGAGGAGACCCAGTACTTC
cdr3_aa: CSVPEETQYF

d_call: .
clone_size: many
j_call: TRBJ1-4
v_call: TRBV18
cdr3_nt: TGTGCCAGCTCAGGGAGGCGGGATGAAAAACTGTTTTTT
cdr3_aa: CASSGRRDEKLFF

d_call: TRBD2
clone_size: .
j_call: TRBJ2-2
v_call: TRBV10-3
cdr3_nt: TGTGCCATCAGTGATGGGCTAGCGGCCACCGGGGAGCTGTCTTTT
cdr3_aa: CAISDGLAATGELSF

d_call: TRBD1
clone_size: many
j_call: TRBJ2-5
v_call: TRBV6-1
cdr3_nt: TGTGCCAGCAGTGAAGTGGTTGGCTTTACCGGGACAGAGTTTGATTCCCAGTACTTC
cdr3_aa: CASSEVVGFTGTEFDSQYF

d_call: .
clone_size: .
j_call: TRBJ1-6
v_call: TRBV13
cdr3_nt: TGTGCCAGCAGCTTAAGTTCCGGGGTCCGCAATTCACCCCTCCACTTT
cdr3_aa: CASSLSSGVRNSPLHF

d_call: TRBD1
clone_size: many
j_call: TRBJ1-1
v_call: TRBV7-2
cdr3_nt: TGTGCCAGCAGCCCTACAGGGGGCAGGGCCACTGAAGCTTTCTTT
cdr3_aa: CASSPTGGRATEAFF

d_call: .
clone_size: few
j_call: TRBJ2-4
v_call: TRBV7-9
cdr3_nt: TGTGCCAGCAGCGAGGGACACAAAAAAAACATTCAGTACTTC
cdr3_aa: CASSEGHKKNIQYF

d_call: .
clone_size: .
j_call: TRBJ2-7
v_call: TRBV19
cdr3_nt: TGTGCCAGTAGTATTAGGCCGGACAGCACCTACGAGCAGTACTTC
cdr3_aa: CASSIRPDSTYEQYF

d_call: .
clone_size: many
j_call: TRBJ1-5
v_call: TRBV12-3/TRBV12-4
cdr3_nt: TGTGCCAGCAGCCCAAGAGGAGGGGGAGTTCAGCCCCAGCATTTT
cdr3_aa: CASSPRGGGVQPQHF

d_call: TRBD1
clone_size: .
j_call: TRBJ1-2
v_call: TRBV18
cdr3_nt: TGTGCCAGCTCACCACGAGGACAGGGTGGCGAGGGCTACACCTTC
cdr3_aa: CASSPRGQGGEGYTF

d_call: .
clone_size: many
j_call: TRBJ1-5
v_call: TRBV6-1
cdr3_nt: TGTGCCAGCAGTGAGAACAGTTCAAATCAGCCCCAGCATTTT
cdr3_aa: CASSENSSNQPQHF

d_call: .
clone_size: many
j_call: TRBJ2-7
v_call: TRBV6-2/TRBV6-3
cdr3_nt: TGTGCCAGCAGCGACAGTCTCTACGAGCAGTACTTC
cdr3_aa: CASSDSLYEQYF

d_call: .
clone_size: many
j_call: TRBJ2-7
v_call: TRBV6-1
cdr3_nt: TGTGCCAGCAGTGAATATGGGGGAGGCGACTCCTACGAGCAGTACTTC
cdr3_aa: CASSEYGGGDSYEQYF

d_call: .
clone_size: once
j_call: TRBJ1-2
v_call: TRBV20-1
cdr3_nt: TGCAGTGCTAGACCCCGCAGGGGAAGTAACGATGGCTACACCTTC
cdr3_aa: CSARPRRGSNDGYTF

d_call: TRBD1
clone_size: many
j_call: TRBJ1-2
v_call: TRBV11-2
cdr3_nt: TGTGCCAGCAGCTTAACCCGACAGGGCTACTATGGCTACACCTTC
cdr3_aa: CASSLTRQGYYGYTF

d_call: TRBD1
clone_size: many
j_call: TRBJ1-3
v_call: TRBV28
cdr3_nt: TGTGCCAGCAGTTTTCTGACAGGGGATACTGGAAACACCATATATTTT
cdr3_aa: CASSFLTGDTGNTIYF

d_call: .
clone_size: .
j_call: TRBJ1-1
v_call: TRBV2
cdr3_nt: TGTGCCAGCAGCAAAGGGGCGGGGCGGTCGAACACTGAAGCTTTCTTT
cdr3_aa: CASSKGAGRSNTEAFF

d_call: TRBD1
clone_size: .
j_call: TRBJ1-2
v_call: TRBV27
cdr3_nt: TGTGCCAGCAGTTTGGGCGGGACAGACCTCTATGGCTACGCCTTC
cdr3_aa: CASSLGGTDLYGYAF

d_call: .
clone_size: .
j_call: TRBJ2-7
v_call: TRBV9
cdr3_nt: TGTGCCAGCAGCGAGGGGGGCGGGATGAGCTCCTACGAGCAGTACTTC
cdr3_aa: CASSEGGGMSSYEQYF

d_call: .
clone_size: .
j_call: TRBJ1-4
v_call: TRBV29-1
cdr3_nt: TGCAGCGTGGGAGGCAGGGCTAATGAAAAACTGTTTTTT
cdr3_aa: CSVGGRANEKLFF

d_call: .
clone_size: many
j_call: TRBJ1-4
v_call: TRBV11-2
cdr3_nt: TGTGCCAGCAGCCACGGGACACTGGAACTGTTTTTT
cdr3_aa: CASSHGTLELFF

d_call: .
clone_size: few
j_call: TRBJ2-2
v_call: TRBV4-3
cdr3_nt: TGCGCCAGCAGCCAAGAACCTCGGGACACCGGGGAGCTGTTTTTT
cdr3_aa: CASSQEPRDTGELFF

d_call: .
clone_size: few
j_call: TRBJ2-2
v_call: TRBV18
cdr3_nt: TGTGCCAGCACCCGAACTAGCACCGGGGAGCTGTTTTTT
cdr3_aa: CASTRTSTGELFF

d_call: .
clone_size: few
j_call: TRBJ1-2
v_call: TRBV29-1
cdr3_nt: TGCAGCGTTGAGTGGGGGGCGGGCTACACCTTC
cdr3_aa: CSVEWGAGYTF

d_call: TRBD1
clone_size: few
j_call: TRBJ1-2
v_call: TRBV3-1
cdr3_nt: TGTGCCAGCAGCCAAGAAGGTAGACAGGGGTTCTATGGCTACACCTTC
cdr3_aa: CASSQEGRQGFYGYTF

d_call: .
clone_size: few
j_call: TRBJ1-2
v_call: TRBV29-1
cdr3_nt: TGCAGCGTTGAAGACCGGAGTTGGGGCTACACCTTC
cdr3_aa: CSVEDRSWGYTF

d_call: .
clone_size: few
j_call: TRBJ2-7
v_call: TRBV7-9
cdr3_nt: TGTGCCAGCAGCTTAGGAATGGGCGAGCAGTACTTC
cdr3_aa: CASSLGMGEQYF

d_call: .
clone_size: .
j_call: TRBJ1-2
v_call: TRBV12-5
cdr3_nt: TGTGCTAGTAAGACAGACTACTATGGCTACACCTTC
cdr3_aa: CASKTDYYGYTF